Reported below is one T cell receptor beta chain. Its target is not known. Stated time point: blood 4 weeks post-SBRT, at nephrectomy. Treatment defined: 15 Gy SBRT to primary tumor, nephrectomy 4 weeks later. Blood was sampled at baseline, 2 weeks and 4 weeks after SBRT. V was clipped by 4 bases and J by 7 bases; unmatched bases: 12. The CDR3 loop spans 16 amino acids. Germline assignment: CDR1 LNHDA and CDR2 SQIVND (reference sequence). This entry is derived from a study of radiation and T cells in renal cell carcinoma. Clones were sequenced by immunoSEQ multiplex PCR, and TCRdb holds only the in-frame ones, with some missing. The top ten clones hold approximately 6.8% of a sample with approximately 70,000 clones, over 60% of them seen once. Study-wide points: From baseline, blood top tumor clonotypes peaked at 2 weeks post-radiation.

This clonotype originated in a man in his sixties with renal cell carcinoma. Material: blood, obtained from a patient whose treatment included radiotherapy and nephrectomy. The V call is TRBV19, the J call TRBJ2-1; 8 bases align to TRBD2. The CDR3 protein is CASSKTFRGGRNEQFF. CDR3 sequence (DNA): TGTGCCAGTAGTAAAACCTTTCGGGGGGGAAGGAATGAGCAGTTCTTC.